This T cell receptor (beta chain) was sequenced for a study of T cell responses to AZD1222 COVID-19 vaccine. Notes on the study in general: Sampling captured repertoires only after the peak T cell response.

Assay used: immunoSEQ multiplex PCR; TCRdb lists only in-frame clones, some missing. In the table there are about 100,000 clones, around 89% of which are singletons. This clone showed up just once. What it recognizes is unknown. The TCR originated in an adult in good health. The source material was peripheral blood, sampled on day 0 of AZD1222 vaccination.

In DNA form, the CDR3 reads TGTGCCAGCAGCTATAGACAGGGGAGCTCTGGAAACACCATATATTTT. Encoded protein: CASSYRQGSSGNTIYF. The chain couples TRBV14 to TRBJ1-3, with 8 bases aligning to TRBD1. V shed 5 bases and J 0 bases; nucleotides not matched to a gene: 6. The CDR3 consists of 16 residues. Germline CDR1 SGHDN, CDR2 FVKESK.